This TCR beta chain derives from a study of blood T cell repertoires in COVID-19. At the level of the study: PBMCs, B-cell-depleted T cells, or T cells were the source of the cDNA or gDNA that made up the material.

Germline trimming cut 9 bases from V and 2 bases from J; bases unmatched to any gene: 21. Germline V gives CDR1 LNHDA, CDR2 SQIVND (reference sequence). The CDR3 loop spans 19 amino acids. As processed by the authors: Cell counts per sample came from amplifying reference gene primers. Data came from immunoSEQ multiplex PCR; TCRdb stores just in-frame clones and leaves some out. Clone size and the V and J calls come from that table; the DNA yielded D and trimming. The top ten hold more than 1.4% of the sample, which has about 410,000 clones, 80% to 90% seen once. The chain employs TRBV19 and TRBJ1-5; 8 bases align to TRBD1. The receptor was isolated from a woman in her twenties or thirties with active or convalescent COVID-19. Specimen: peripheral blood. The CDR3 loop reads CASPRNGGTGMIGNQPQHF. The CDR3, as DNA: TGTGCCAGCCCGAGGAACGGGGGGACAGGTATGATTGGCAATCAGCCCCAGCATTTT.